This T cell receptor beta chain stems from a study of CD8+CD57+ T cells in acquired aplastic anemia. Whole-study context: DNA per sorted CD4+ or CD8+ sample ranged roughly 0.19 to 27.4 ug, averaging approximately 3.3 ug.

CDR1 and CDR2 from the germline V gene are SGHTA and FQGTGA. The CDR3 totals 17 residues. V was shortened by 7 bases and J by 0 bases, with 16 bases between the two germline ends. Profiling of TCR beta VDJ combinations and CDR3 sequences used genomic DNA as template. TCRdb re-called the reads through MiXCR, storing one row per CDR3 protein. Of around 290,000 distinct CDR3 sequences listed, under 65% are singletons. As to this clonotype: No antigen is known for it.

All patients picked for sequencing had shown, by flow cytometry, an expansion of CD8+CD57+ cells. By the time of blood sampling, patients had still received no therapy. Study-level findings and limits: CD8+ Simpson's diversity did not differ significantly between patients and controls.

The sequence was collected from a human donor with aplastic anemia. This chain links TRBV7-3 with TRBJ2-6; TRBD2 might be the D (6 bases). The material sequenced was sorted CD4+, CD8+, or CD8+CD57+ T cells (not recorded which) from PBMCs. CDR3 in DNA: TGTGCCAGCACCTACCAGGGAGGAAACTCTGGGGCCAACGTCCTGACTTTC. Amino acids: CASTYQGGNSGANVLTF.